One sample yielded the 15 T cell receptor beta chains listed below, sequenced in a study of control samples from healthy donors and cancer patients. Measured with immunoSEQ multiplex PCR; TCRdb has only the in-frame clones, and not every one. The table shows 90,000 to 150,000 clones, with around 90% occurring only once. Sequencing was performed on blood. These receptors were collected from a man over 45 in good health.

The V gene is TRBV6-6, the J gene TRBJ2-1; 10 bases fit TRBD2. V trimming: 4 bases; J trimming: 4 bases; junction bases outside the gene matches: 7. The CDR3 runs 16 residues. CDR1 MNHNY and CDR2 SVGAGI come from the germline V gene (reference sequence). In DNA form, the CDR3 reads TGTGCCAGCAGTTCTCCCGGTAGCGGGGGGTACAATGAGCAGTTCTTC. Residues: CASSSPGSGGYNEQFF.

The chain combines TRBV10-3 with TRBJ1-2; 7 positions agree with TRBD1. Germline loops: CDR1 ENHRY, CDR2 SYGVKD. The CDR3 contains 13 residues. J gave up 6 bases and V 4 bases, and 5 bases lay outside the gene matches. The CDR3 is CAISVDRADGYTF. The CDR3, as DNA: TGTGCCATCAGTGTTGACAGGGCAGATGGCTACACCTTC.

The sample holds one count of this clone. The chain recombines TRBV19 with TRBJ2-3; D is undetermined. Trimming took 1 base from V and 4 from J, leaving 6 bases between them. Germline V CDR1 and CDR2: LNHDA, SQIVND (reference sequence). This CDR3 comprises 13 residues. Here the CDR3 DNA reads TGTGCCAGTAGTATAGTGCCGGCAGATACGCAGTATTTT. Translated: CASSIVPADTQYF.

V gene TRBV7-9 combines with J gene TRBJ2-5; D not certain. The V gene lost 2 bases and the J gene lost 7 bases, with 14 bases spanning the gap. The CDR3 extends over 14 amino acids. CDR1 SEHNR and CDR2 FQNEAQ come from the germline V gene (reference sequence). CDR3 sequence: CASSLSTAMRTQYF. The DNA of the CDR3 is TGTGCCAGCAGCTTATCGACGGCCATGCGGACCCAGTACTTC.

This sequence joins TRBV5-8 and TRBJ1-1; D is possibly TRBD1 (5 bases). The V and J ends lost 0 bases and 4 bases respectively, with 10 bases between them. CDR1 is SGHTS and CDR2 is YDEGEE in the germline V gene. The CDR3 is made up of 14 amino acids. The CDR3 coding sequence is TGTGCCAGCAGCTTGGTGGGGCGGATCACTGAAGCTTTCTTT. The encoded protein is CASSLVGRITEAFF.

The chain joins TRBV16 to TRBJ1-2, with 8 bases fitting TRBD1. Unmatched junction bases numbered 10, after V lost 2 bases and J lost 8 bases. Germline values: CDR1 KGHSY, CDR2 FQNENV. This CDR3 comprises 15 residues. DNA for the CDR3: TGTGCCAGCAGCCAAACAGGGGGAGCGACGAGAGGCTACACCTTC. It encodes CASSQTGGATRGYTF.

The chain couples TRBV24-1 to TRBJ1-2; weak D call: TRBD1 (5 bases). The length of the CDR3 is 16 residues. V was shortened by 3 bases and J by 1 base, with 14 bases between the two germline ends. Germline loops: CDR1 KGHDR, CDR2 SFDVKD. The CDR3 region is CATSDENTDSNYGYTF. The DNA for the CDR3 is TGTGCCACCAGTGATGAGAATACCGACAGTAACTATGGCTACACCTTC.

V gene TRBV7-9 combines with J gene TRBJ2-7; D gene unclear. The CDR3 runs 14 residues. CDR1 is SEHNR, CDR2 FQNEAQ, per germline (reference sequence). The ends were cut back, 3 bases at V and 5 bases at J, with 14 bases in the middle. The CDR3 loop is CASSLYSDGDEQYF. DNA of the CDR3: TGTGCCAGCAGCTTGTACTCGGACGGAGACGAGCAGTACTTC.

The gene calls are TRBV4-1 and TRBJ1-2; D is possibly TRBD1 (5 bases). The germline V gene encodes CDR1 MGHRA and CDR2 YSYEKL. Trimming pared 0 bases from V and 8 bases from J, leaving 13 bases between. The CDR3 runs 14 residues. The DNA for the CDR3 is TGCGCCAGCAGCCAAGATTTCTCAGGGAGGGGCTACACCTTC. Translation gives CASSQDFSGRGYTF.

The CDR3 sequence: CASSDGTGLGSYEQYF. DNA for the CDR3: TGTGCCAGCAGCGACGGGACAGGGCTGGGATCCTACGAGCAGTACTTC. The rearrangement joins TRBV7-8 to TRBJ2-7; 9 bases match TRBD1. This CDR3 is 16 amino acids long. With 5 bases clipped from V and 1 base from J, the junction kept 9 bases outside the gene matches. CDR1 is SGHVS and CDR2 is FQNEAQ in the germline V gene.

The chain links TRBV5-1 to TRBJ2-2, with a tentative D call TRBD2 (6 bases). CDR3 length: 15 amino acids. V was clipped by 1 base and J by 3 bases, with 10 bases between them. Germline values: CDR1 SGHRS, CDR2 YFSETQ. The CDR3 nucleotides read TGCGCCAGCAGCTTGACTAGCTCCGACACCGGGGAGCTGTTTTTT. Translated, it gives CASSLTSSDTGELFF.

This chain joins TRBV19 and TRBJ1-5, with D uncertain. This CDR3 region has 13 residues. Trimming removed 3 bases at V and 4 bases at J, with 7 bases between. Germline loops: CDR1 LNHDA, CDR2 SQIVND (reference sequence). Written as DNA, the CDR3 is TGTGCCAGTAGTATCGGGATGAATCAGCCCCAGCATTTT. It encodes CASSIGMNQPQHF.

The V call is TRBV27, the J call TRBJ1-2; D ambiguous. CDR1 and CDR2 from the germline V gene are MNHEY and SMNVEV (reference sequence). V lost 3 bases, J lost 4 bases, and 15 bases lay in between. This CDR3 is built from 15 residues. CDR3 bases: TGTGCCAGCAGTTTGGAGGGAAAGTACGGCTATGGCTACACCTTC. It is translated as CASSLEGKYGYGYTF.

This clone turned up a few times. The J gene is TRBJ2-7, the V gene TRBV6-6; the match to TRBD1 covers 10 bases. CDR3 size: 14 residues. The V gene end was trimmed by 3 bases and the J gene end by 4 bases; junction bases not matched to a gene: 3. CDR1 is MNHNY, CDR2 SVGAGI, per germline (reference sequence). This chain's CDR3 is CASSYGTGEYEQYF. The CDR3 DNA reads TGTGCCAGCAGTTATGGGACAGGGGAATACGAGCAGTACTTC.

The chain uses TRBV29-1 and TRBJ2-3, with 14 bases fitting TRBD2. CDR3 length: 16 amino acids. J gave up 5 bases and V 1 base, and 5 bases lay outside the gene matches. Germline loops: CDR1 SQVTM, CDR2 ANQGSEA. CDR3 in DNA: TGCAGCGTTGAAGGACTAGCGGGGGGGCGCGGAGATACGCAGTATTTT. It is translated as CSVEGLAGGRGDTQYF.